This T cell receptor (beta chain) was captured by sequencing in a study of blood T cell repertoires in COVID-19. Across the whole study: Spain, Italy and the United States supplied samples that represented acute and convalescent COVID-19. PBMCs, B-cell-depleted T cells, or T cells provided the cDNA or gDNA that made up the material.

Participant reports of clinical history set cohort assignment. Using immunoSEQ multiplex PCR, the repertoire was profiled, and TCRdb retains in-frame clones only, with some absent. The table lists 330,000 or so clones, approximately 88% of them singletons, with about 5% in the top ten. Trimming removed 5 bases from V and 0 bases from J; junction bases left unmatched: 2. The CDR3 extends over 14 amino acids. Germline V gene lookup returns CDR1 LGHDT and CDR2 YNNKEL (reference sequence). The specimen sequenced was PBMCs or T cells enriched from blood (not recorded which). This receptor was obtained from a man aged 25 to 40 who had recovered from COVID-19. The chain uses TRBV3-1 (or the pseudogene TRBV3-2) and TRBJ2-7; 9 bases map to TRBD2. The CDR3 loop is CASSRLAVSYEQYF. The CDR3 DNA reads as TGTGCCAGCAGCAGACTAGCGGTCTCCTACGAGCAGTACTTC.